This note documents a single T cell receptor (beta chain) sequence. Extraction and reverse transcription of RNA yielded cDNA as the sequencing template. Generated by immunoSEQ multiplex PCR, the TCRdb table keeps only in-frame clones and is missing some. Of approximately 130,000 clones in the sample, about 46% are singletons; the top ten hold 8% to 11%. The data were obtained in a study of CD8+ T cells in alopecia areata. J was trimmed by 3 bases and V by 4 bases; bases with no gene match: 2. The CDR3 sequence is 13 residues long. CDR1 is PRHDT, CDR2 FYEKMQ, per germline (reference sequence). The TCR was taken from a human donor with alopecia areata. The sequenced sample consisted of NKG2D-low CD8+ T cells sorted from blood. The chain combines TRBV13 with TRBJ2-5, with 7 bases aligning to TRBD2. CDR3: CASSWGGEETQYF. The CDR3 DNA reads as TGTGCCAGCAGCTGGGGAGGGGAAGAGACCCAGTACTTC.